The rows below give T cell receptor beta chains drawn from one sample of a study of CD8+ T cells in alopecia areata. Profiling relied on immunoSEQ multiplex PCR, and the TCRdb table lists in-frame clones only, not all of them. The sample shows more than 150,000 clones, 51% of them seen only once. Sequenced material: CD8+ T cells sorted from blood, taken around week 53, from a patient treated with tofacitinib. The source is a human donor with alopecia areata. CDR3s include the opening cysteine and the closing phenylalanine or tryptophan. Fields, in order: J gene, clone size, V gene, D gene, CDR3 protein, CDR3 DNA. D genes are given only for firm matches. For some rows the clone size is stated as once, few or many, or as a class when expanded; others skip it.

TRBJ1-3	.	TRBV4-2	TRBD1	CASSHTGGSGNTIYF	TGTGCCAGCAGCCATACAGGGGGCTCTGGAAACACCATATATTTT
TRBJ1-5	.	TRBV6-5	.	CASRGLNQPQHF	TGTGCCAGCAGGGGGCTAAATCAGCCCCAGCATTTT
TRBJ1-2	.	TRBV27	.	CASSLWAGNGYTF	TGTGCCAGCAGTTTATGGGCAGGCAATGGCTACACCTTC
TRBJ1-1	medium-sized	TRBV10-3	.	CAISESSGGNTEAFF	TGTGCCATCAGTGAGTCGAGCGGGGGGAACACTGAAGCTTTCTTT
TRBJ1-1	.	TRBV4-3	.	CASSQDGRADTEAFF	TGCGCCAGCAGCCAAGATGGGCGGGCAGACACTGAAGCTTTCTTT
TRBJ2-7	few	TRBV29-1	.	CSERGDRSYEQYF	TGCAGCGAGAGGGGGGACAGATCCTACGAGCAGTACTTC
TRBJ1-5	.	TRBV13	.	CASSLEGDQPQHF	TGTGCCAGCAGCTTAGAGGGGGATCAGCCCCAGCATTTT
TRBJ2-7	few	TRBV5-1	.	CASSLSGITYEQYF	TGCGCCAGCAGCTTGTCTGGGATAACCTACGAGCAGTACTTC
TRBJ1-5	.	TRBV7-8	.	CASSLSTLRGAGQPQHF	TGTGCCAGCAGCTTATCTACTCTTAGGGGGGCAGGGCAGCCCCAGCATTTT
TRBJ1-2	.	TRBV27	TRBD1	CASRKSGTANYGYTF	TGTGCCAGCAGAAAATCCGGGACAGCGAACTATGGCTACACCTTC
TRBJ2-1	once	TRBV5-1	.	CASSLRTDYNEQFF	TGCGCCAGCAGCTTAAGGACCGATTACAATGAGCAGTTCTTC
TRBJ2-1	.	TRBV15	TRBD1	CATSRTGQGAYNEQFF	TGTGCCACCAGCAGAACTGGACAGGGGGCCTACAATGAGCAGTTCTTC
TRBJ2-7	few	TRBV9	.	CASSVGDTGYEQYF	TGTGCCAGCAGCGTGGGGGACACTGGCTACGAGCAGTACTTC
TRBJ2-3	few	TRBV6-4	.	CASSDGGADTQYF	TGTGCCAGCAGTGACGGGGGGGCGGATACGCAGTATTTT
TRBJ1-2	.	TRBV19	TRBD1	CASSYRDRVLAGYTF	TGTGCCAGTAGTTACCGGGACAGGGTACTGGCAGGCTACACCTTC
TRBJ2-2	many	TRBV19	TRBD1	CAIQGQGDGELFF	TGTGCCATCCAAGGACAGGGTGACGGGGAGCTGTTTTTT
TRBJ2-7	.	TRBV19	.	CASSIYPAYEQYF	TGTGCCAGTAGTATATACCCAGCCTACGAGCAGTACTTC
TRBJ1-3	few	TRBV11-2	.	CASSLRPPRASGNTIYF	TGTGCCAGCAGCCTTCGCCCCCCCAGGGCTTCTGGAAACACCATATATTTT
TRBJ1-2	.	TRBV19	TRBD1	CASSNRTGGDYGYTF	TGTGCCAGTAGTAACCGGACAGGGGGCGACTATGGCTACACCTTC
TRBJ1-1	.	TRBV30	TRBD1	CAWSTDRDTEAFF	TGTGCCTGGTCTACCGACAGGGACACTGAAGCTTTCTTT
TRBJ2-3	.	TRBV11-2	.	CASSATVTGPTQYF	TGTGCCAGCAGCGCGACTGTGACTGGTCCTACGCAGTATTTT
TRBJ2-7	.	TRBV10-3	TRBD2	CAISKSSGVSYEQYF	TGTGCCATCAGTAAGTCCAGCGGGGTCTCCTACGAGCAGTACTTC
TRBJ1-1	few	TRBV11-2	.	CASSTMTPEAFF	TGTGCCAGCAGCACCATGACCCCAGAAGCTTTCTTT
TRBJ1-2	.	TRBV10-3	.	CAISELRAQYGYTF	TGTGCCATCAGTGAGCTTCGGGCTCAATATGGCTACACCTTC
TRBJ2-7	.	TRBV2	.	CASSSEARSYEQYF	TGTGCCAGCAGTAGTGAGGCACGCTCCTACGAGCAGTACTTC
TRBJ1-1	few	TRBV30	.	CAWDLTENTEAFF	TGTGCCTGGGACCTTACAGAAAACACTGAAGCTTTCTTT
TRBJ2-3	.	TRBV4-3	TRBD1	CASSQDGTGGRDTQYF	TGCGCCAGCAGCCAAGACGGGACAGGGGGCAGGGATACGCAGTATTTT
TRBJ1-1	once	TRBV4-1	.	CASSQSGPLNTEAFF	TGCGCCAGCAGCCAATCCGGGCCCCTGAACACTGAAGCTTTCTTT
TRBJ2-3	.	TRBV27	.	CASSPRGGDTQYF	TGTGCCAGCAGTCCGAGGGGGGGAGATACGCAGTATTTT
TRBJ2-7	once	TRBV7-9	TRBD1	CASSPRQGEFYEQYF	TGTGCCAGCAGCCCCCGGCAGGGGGAGTTCTACGAGCAGTACTTC
TRBJ2-1	.	TRBV27	TRBD2	CASSWASGGDYNEQFF	TGTGCCAGCAGTTGGGCTAGCGGGGGAGATTACAATGAGCAGTTCTTC
TRBJ1-2	few	TRBV19	.	CASSSPDSYYGYTF	TGTGCCAGTAGTAGCCCGGACAGCTACTATGGCTACACCTTC
TRBJ2-7	few	TRBV30	.	CAWSRVSYEQYF	TGTGCCTGGAGTCGAGTATCCTACGAGCAGTACTTC
TRBJ2-3	.	TRBV5-4	.	CASSLGVSTDTQYF	TGTGCCAGCAGCTTGGGGGTCTCCACAGATACGCAGTATTTT
TRBJ2-5	.	TRBV2	.	CASSPGGGETQYF	TGTGCCAGTTCCCCAGGGGGAGGAGAGACCCAGTACTTC
TRBJ2-1	few	TRBV9	.	CASSPVWSSYNEQFF	TGTGCCAGCAGCCCCGTTTGGAGCTCCTACAATGAGCAGTTCTTC
TRBJ2-1	.	TRBV4-1	TRBD1	CASSPLQGEQFF	TGCGCCAGCAGCCCGTTACAGGGGGAGCAGTTCTTC
TRBJ1-5	.	TRBV15	TRBD1	CATSRDLQGAGQPQHF	TGTGCCACCAGCAGAGATCTACAGGGGGCGGGTCAGCCCCAGCATTTT
TRBJ2-1	few	TRBV7-9	TRBD2	CASSSSGVEQFF	TGTGCCAGCAGCTCTAGCGGGGTCGAGCAGTTCTTC
TRBJ2-5	.	TRBV27	.	CASSLRNGPQYF	TGTGCCAGCAGTTTGAGGAATGGCCCTCAGTACTTC
TRBJ2-3	.	TRBV29-1	.	CSVEGDATDTQYF	TGCAGCGTTGAAGGGGACGCGACAGATACGCAGTATTTT
TRBJ2-1	few	TRBV29-1	.	CSVEVGGEQFF	TGCAGCGTTGAGGTAGGCGGAGAGCAGTTCTTC
TRBJ2-2	.	TRBV6-6	TRBD1	CASSLQGASGELFF	TGTGCCAGCAGTTTACAGGGGGCATCCGGGGAGCTGTTTTTT
TRBJ1-5	.	TRBV10-3	.	CAINSQDNQPQHF	TGTGCCATCAATTCGCAGGACAATCAGCCCCAGCATTTT
TRBJ2-7	.	TRBV29-1	TRBD1	CSVETGQNEQYF	TGCAGCGTTGAGACAGGGCAGAACGAGCAGTACTTC
TRBJ1-2	once	TRBV29-1	.	CSVEDGLLNYGYTF	TGCAGCGTTGAAGACGGACTGCTCAACTATGGCTACACCTTC
TRBJ2-1	.	TRBV4-3	TRBD2	CASSQESSGGSSYNEQFF	TGCGCCAGCAGCCAAGAGAGTAGCGGGGGGTCTTCCTACAATGAGCAGTTCTTC
TRBJ2-7	once	TRBV27	.	CASRIQFRGNYEQYF	TGTGCCAGCAGAATCCAGTTTCGCGGGAACTACGAGCAGTACTTC
TRBJ2-7	few	TRBV10-3	TRBD1	CAISEGTGYEQYF	TGTGCCATCAGTGAGGGGACAGGGTACGAGCAGTACTTC
TRBJ2-7	.	TRBV9	TRBD2	CASSVGLAGYEQYF	TGTGCCAGCAGCGTAGGACTAGCGGGGTACGAGCAGTACTTC
TRBJ1-4	few	TRBV4-3	.	CASSQAPDLAGEKLFF	TGCGCCAGCAGCCAAGCCCCGGACCTAGCGGGTGAAAAACTGTTTTTT
TRBJ1-1	.	TRBV30	TRBD1	CACLGQDLMNTEAFF	TGTGCCTGTCTGGGACAGGACCTAATGAACACTGAAGCTTTCTTT
TRBJ2-1	.	TRBV5-1	TRBD1	CASSLDRGYLDEQFF	TGCGCCAGCAGCTTGGACAGGGGGTATTTAGATGAGCAGTTCTTC
TRBJ2-7	.	TRBV27	.	CASSSGTGPREQYF	TGTGCCAGCAGCTCCGGGACGGGGCCTCGTGAGCAGTACTTC
TRBJ2-3	.	TRBV6-6	TRBD1	CASISGQGDTDTQYF	TGTGCCAGCATCTCGGGACAGGGAGACACAGATACGCAGTATTTT
TRBJ2-7	.	TRBV6-5	TRBD2	CASSRTSGGPYEQYF	TGTGCCAGCAGCCGGACTAGCGGGGGGCCCTACGAGCAGTACTTC
TRBJ1-1	.	TRBV30	.	CAWDSGLEAFF	TGTGCCTGGGACTCCGGGCTTGAAGCTTTCTTT
TRBJ2-5	.	TRBV7-8	.	CASRGPQYQETQYF	TGTGCCAGCAGGGGACCCCAGTACCAAGAGACCCAGTACTTC
TRBJ1-1	.	TRBV7-9	TRBD1	CASSAWTGVNTEAFF	TGTGCCAGCAGCGCGTGGACAGGGGTGAACACTGAAGCTTTCTTT